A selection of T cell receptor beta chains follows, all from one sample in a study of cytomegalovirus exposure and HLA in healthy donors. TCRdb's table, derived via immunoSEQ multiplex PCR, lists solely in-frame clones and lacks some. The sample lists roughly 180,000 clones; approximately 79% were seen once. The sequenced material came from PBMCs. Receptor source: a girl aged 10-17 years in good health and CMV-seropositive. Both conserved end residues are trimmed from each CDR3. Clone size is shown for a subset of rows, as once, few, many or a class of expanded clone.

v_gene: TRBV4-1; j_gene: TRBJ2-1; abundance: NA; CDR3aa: ASSQVSQTYNEQF
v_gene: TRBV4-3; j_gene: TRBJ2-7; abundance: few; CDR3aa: ASSQGRGNEQY
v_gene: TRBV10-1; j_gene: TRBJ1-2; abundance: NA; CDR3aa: ASSENDRGIHGYT
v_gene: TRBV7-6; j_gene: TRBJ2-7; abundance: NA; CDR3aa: ASSPGTGSSYEQY
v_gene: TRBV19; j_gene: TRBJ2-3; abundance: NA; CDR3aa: ASSSQTDERTQY
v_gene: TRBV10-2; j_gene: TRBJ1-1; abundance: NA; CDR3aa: ASSEGPGFGTEAF
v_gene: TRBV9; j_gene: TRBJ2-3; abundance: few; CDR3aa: ASSVGLASTDTQY
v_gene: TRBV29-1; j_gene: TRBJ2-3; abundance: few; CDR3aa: SITSGGSTDTQY
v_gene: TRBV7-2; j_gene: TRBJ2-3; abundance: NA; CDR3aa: ASRSSGRTDTQY
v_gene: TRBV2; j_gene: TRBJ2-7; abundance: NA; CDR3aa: ASTHLGLVLFEQY
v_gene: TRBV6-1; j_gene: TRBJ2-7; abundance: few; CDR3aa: ASRRDRSSYEQY
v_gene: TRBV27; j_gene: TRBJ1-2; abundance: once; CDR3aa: ASRFNRGDYGYT
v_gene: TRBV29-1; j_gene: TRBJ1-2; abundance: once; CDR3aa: SVRQGDVSGYT
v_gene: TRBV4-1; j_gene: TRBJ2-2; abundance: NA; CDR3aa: ASSQGSLDDNTGELF
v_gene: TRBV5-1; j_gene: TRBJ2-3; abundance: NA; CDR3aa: ASSSGGSDTQY
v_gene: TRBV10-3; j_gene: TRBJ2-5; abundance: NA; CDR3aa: AISDPTFAQETQY
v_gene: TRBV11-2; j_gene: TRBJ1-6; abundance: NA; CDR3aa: ASSLEARNSPLH
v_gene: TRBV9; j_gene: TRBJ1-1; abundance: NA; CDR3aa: ASSVAPGVIGATEAF
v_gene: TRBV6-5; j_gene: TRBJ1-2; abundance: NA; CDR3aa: ASSRQPWNYGYT
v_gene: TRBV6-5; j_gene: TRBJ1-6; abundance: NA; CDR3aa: ASRAQGNSPLH
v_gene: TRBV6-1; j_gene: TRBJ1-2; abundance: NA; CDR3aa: ASSLLGRSNYGYT
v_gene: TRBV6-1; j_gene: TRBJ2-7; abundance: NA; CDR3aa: ASRAGTFGVGQY